The clone carrying this TCR beta chain was observed a handful of times. No antigen is known for it. This entry comes from a study of beta chain features in type 1 diabetes. There was one heparinised blood draw per donor, averaging about 110 mL. The entirety of the isolated RNA underwent reverse transcription, so expressed TCRB transcripts were sequenced. TCRdb keeps only in-frame clones here, not all; method: immunoSEQ multiplex PCR. This table holds under 250,000 clones, 13% to 15% found once. The CDR3 runs to 14 residues. V lost 6 bases and J 1 base, leaving 11 bases between the germline ends. The germline V gene has CDR1 MNHNY and CDR2 SVGAGI (reference sequence). Study-level findings and limits: All four CD4+ subsets of Type 1 diabetes patients contained TCRB CDR3s that were moderately but significantly shorter.

The clonotype originates from a woman aged 40 to 50 in good health. The rearrangement uses TRBV6-6 and TRBJ2-3, with TRBD1 as a possible D gene (6 bases). Sequenced input: naive CD4+ T cells from blood. The CDR3 coding sequence is TGTGCCAGCAGGGTGGACAGCCGCACAGATACGCAGTATTTT. Its protein is CASRVDSRTDTQYF.